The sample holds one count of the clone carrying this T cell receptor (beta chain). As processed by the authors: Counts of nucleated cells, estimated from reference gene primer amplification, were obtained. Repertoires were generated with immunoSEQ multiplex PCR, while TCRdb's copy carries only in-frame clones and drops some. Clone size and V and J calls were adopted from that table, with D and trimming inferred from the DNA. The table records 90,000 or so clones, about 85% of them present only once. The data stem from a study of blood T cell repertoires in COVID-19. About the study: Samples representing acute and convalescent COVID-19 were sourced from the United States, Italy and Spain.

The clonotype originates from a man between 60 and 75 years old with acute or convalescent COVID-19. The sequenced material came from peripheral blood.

The CDR3 region is CASPPGEDRGYEQYF. The CDR3 DNA sequence: TGTGCCAGCCCCCCTGGGGAGGACAGGGGGTACGAGCAGTACTTC. The rearrangement joins TRBV7-9 to TRBJ2-7; TRBD1 matches at 10 bases. V shed 8 bases and J 4 bases; nucleotides not matched to a gene: 11. CDR1 and CDR2 from the germline V gene are SEHNR and FQNEAQ (reference sequence). The CDR3 has 15 residues.